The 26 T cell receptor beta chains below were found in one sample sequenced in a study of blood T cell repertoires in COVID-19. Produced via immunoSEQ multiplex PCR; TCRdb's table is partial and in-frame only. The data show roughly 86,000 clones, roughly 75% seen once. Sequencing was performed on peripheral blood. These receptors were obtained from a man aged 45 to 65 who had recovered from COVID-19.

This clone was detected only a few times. Here the CDR3 DNA reads TGTGCCAGCAGCTCAGGGACAGGGGGGTTGGATGAGCAGTTCTTC. Its translation is CASSSGTGGLDEQFF. The chain carries TRBV13 and TRBJ2-1; TRBD1 aligns across 11 bases. Germline V lookup: CDR1 PRHDT, CDR2 FYEKMQ (reference sequence). With V trimmed by 4 bases and J by 8 bases, 7 bases remained unmatched. The CDR3 runs to 15 residues.

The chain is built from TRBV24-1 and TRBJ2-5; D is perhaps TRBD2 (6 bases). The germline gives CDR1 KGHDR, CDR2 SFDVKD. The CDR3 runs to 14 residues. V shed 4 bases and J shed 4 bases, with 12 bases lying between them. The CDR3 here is CATSDPRGRETQYF. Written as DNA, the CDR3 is TGTGCCACCAGTGACCCGCGGGGCAGAGAGACCCAGTACTTC.

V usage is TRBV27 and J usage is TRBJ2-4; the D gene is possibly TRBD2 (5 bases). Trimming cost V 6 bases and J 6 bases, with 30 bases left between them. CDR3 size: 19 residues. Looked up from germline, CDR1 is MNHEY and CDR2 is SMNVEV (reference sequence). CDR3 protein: CASRKRPGMGPQLGNIQYF. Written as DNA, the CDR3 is TGTGCCAGCAGAAAGCGTCCGGGGATGGGTCCACAACTGGGAAACATTCAGTACTTC.

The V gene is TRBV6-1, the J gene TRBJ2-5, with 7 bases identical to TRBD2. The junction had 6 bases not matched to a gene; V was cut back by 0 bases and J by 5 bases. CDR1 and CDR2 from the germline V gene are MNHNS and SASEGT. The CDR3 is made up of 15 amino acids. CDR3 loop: CASSEAGGEGETQYF. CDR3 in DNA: TGTGCCAGCAGTGAAGCGGGGGGGGAGGGCGAGACCCAGTACTTC.

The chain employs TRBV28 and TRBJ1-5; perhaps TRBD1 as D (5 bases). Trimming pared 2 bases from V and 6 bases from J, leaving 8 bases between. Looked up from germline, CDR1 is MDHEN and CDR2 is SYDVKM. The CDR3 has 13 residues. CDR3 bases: TGTGCCAGCAGTTTAGGGGGGATTCAGCCCCAGCATTTT. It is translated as CASSLGGIQPQHF.

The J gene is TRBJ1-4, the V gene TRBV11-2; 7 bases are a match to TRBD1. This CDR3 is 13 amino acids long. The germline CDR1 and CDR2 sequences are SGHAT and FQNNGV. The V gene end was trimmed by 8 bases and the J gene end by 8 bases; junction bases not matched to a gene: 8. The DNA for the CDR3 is TGTGCCAGCGGCTCGACAGGGCGGGAAAAACTGTTTTTT. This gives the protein CASGSTGREKLFF.

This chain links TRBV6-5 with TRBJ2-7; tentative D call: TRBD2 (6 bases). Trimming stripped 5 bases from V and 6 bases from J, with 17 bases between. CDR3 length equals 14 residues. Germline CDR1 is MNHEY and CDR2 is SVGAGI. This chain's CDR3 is CASSITSSLTEQYF. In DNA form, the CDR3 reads TGTGCCAGCAGTATAACTAGCTCACTGACCGAGCAGTACTTC.

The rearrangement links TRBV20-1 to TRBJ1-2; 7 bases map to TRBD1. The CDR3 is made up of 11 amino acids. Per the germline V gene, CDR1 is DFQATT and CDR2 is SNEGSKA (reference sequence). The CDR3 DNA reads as TGCTCCGAGGGGGCAGGGAATGGCTACACCTTC. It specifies CSEGAGNGYTF.

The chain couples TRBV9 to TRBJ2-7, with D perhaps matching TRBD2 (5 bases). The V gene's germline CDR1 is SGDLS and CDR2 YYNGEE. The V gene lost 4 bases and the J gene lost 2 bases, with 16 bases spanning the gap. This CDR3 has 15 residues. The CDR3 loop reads CASSPSGLSTYEQYF. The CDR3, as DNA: TGTGCCAGCAGCCCGAGCGGTCTTAGTACCTACGAGCAGTACTTC.

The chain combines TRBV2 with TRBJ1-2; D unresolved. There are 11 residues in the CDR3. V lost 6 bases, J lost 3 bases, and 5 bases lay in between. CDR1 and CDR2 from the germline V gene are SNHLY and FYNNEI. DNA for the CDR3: TGTGCCAGCAGGCGAGACTATGGCTACACCTTC. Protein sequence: CASRRDYGYTF.

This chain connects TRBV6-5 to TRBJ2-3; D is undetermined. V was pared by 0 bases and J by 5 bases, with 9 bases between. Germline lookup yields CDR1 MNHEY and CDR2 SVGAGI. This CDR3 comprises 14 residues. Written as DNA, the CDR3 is TGTGCCAGCAGTTACTCGACCACGGGAGATACGCAGTATTTT. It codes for CASSYSTTGDTQYF.

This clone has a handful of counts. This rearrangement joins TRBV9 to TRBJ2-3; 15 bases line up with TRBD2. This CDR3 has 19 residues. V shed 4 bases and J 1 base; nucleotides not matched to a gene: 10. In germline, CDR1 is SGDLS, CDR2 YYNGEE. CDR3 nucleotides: TGTGCCAGCAGCCCGGGACTAGCGGGAGGAATACTTGGCACAGATACGCAGTATTTT. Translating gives CASSPGLAGGILGTDTQYF.

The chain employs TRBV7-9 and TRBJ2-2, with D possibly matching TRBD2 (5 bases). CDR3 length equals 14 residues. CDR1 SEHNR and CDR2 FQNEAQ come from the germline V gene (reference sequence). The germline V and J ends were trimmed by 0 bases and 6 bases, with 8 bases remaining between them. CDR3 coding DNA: TGTGCCAGCAGCTTAGCACGGGGAGCCGGGGAGCTGTTTTTT. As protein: CASSLARGAGELFF.

Here the CDR3 reads CASSYDSWTQYF. The CDR3 DNA sequence: TGTGCCAGCAGTTACGATAGTTGGACCCAGTACTTC. The genes are TRBV6-2 or TRBV6-3 and TRBJ2-5; D is undetermined. The V gene lost 2 bases and the J gene lost 7 bases, with 8 bases spanning the gap. This CDR3 spans 12 amino acids. Germline-derived CDR1 and CDR2 are MNHEY and SVGEGT.

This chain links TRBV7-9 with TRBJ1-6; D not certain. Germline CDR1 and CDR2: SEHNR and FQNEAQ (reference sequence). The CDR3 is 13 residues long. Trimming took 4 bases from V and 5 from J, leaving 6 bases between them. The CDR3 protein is CASSSVDNSPLHF. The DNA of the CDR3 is TGTGCCAGCAGCTCGGTGGATAATTCACCCCTCCACTTT.

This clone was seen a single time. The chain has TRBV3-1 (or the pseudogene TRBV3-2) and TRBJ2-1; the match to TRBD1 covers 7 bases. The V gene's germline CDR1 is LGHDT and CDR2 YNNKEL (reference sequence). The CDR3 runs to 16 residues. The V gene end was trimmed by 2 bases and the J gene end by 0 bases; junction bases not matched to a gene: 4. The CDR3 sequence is CASSQLRDSSYNEQFF. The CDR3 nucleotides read TGTGCCAGCAGCCAACTCCGGGACAGCTCCTACAATGAGCAGTTCTTC.

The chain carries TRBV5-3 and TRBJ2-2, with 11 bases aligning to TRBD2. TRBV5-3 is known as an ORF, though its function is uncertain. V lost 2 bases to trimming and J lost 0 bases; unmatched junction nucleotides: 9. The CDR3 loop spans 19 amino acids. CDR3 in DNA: TGTGCCAGAAGCTTACGGACTAGCGGGCTCCCACCGAACACCGGGGAGCTGTTTTTT. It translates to CARSLRTSGLPPNTGELFF.

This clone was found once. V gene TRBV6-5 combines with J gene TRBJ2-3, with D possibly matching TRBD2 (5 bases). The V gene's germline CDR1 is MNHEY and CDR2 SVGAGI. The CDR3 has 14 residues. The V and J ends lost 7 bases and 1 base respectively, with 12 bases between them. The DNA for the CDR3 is TGTGCCAGCACCGGCCCCGGGGGCACAGATACGCAGTATTTT. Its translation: CASTGPGGTDTQYF.

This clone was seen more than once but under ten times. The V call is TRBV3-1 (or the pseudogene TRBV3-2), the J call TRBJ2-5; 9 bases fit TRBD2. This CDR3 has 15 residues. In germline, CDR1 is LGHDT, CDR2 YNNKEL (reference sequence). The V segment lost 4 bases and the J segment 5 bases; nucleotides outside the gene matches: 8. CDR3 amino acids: CASSPRGGIVETQYF. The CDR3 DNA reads TGTGCCAGCAGCCCGCGGGGGGGGATCGTTGAGACCCAGTACTTC.

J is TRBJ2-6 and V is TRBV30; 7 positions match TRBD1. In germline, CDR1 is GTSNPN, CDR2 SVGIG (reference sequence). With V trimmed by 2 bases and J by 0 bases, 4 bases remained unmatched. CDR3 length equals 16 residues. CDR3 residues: CAWSTQGISGANVLTF. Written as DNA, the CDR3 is TGTGCCTGGAGTACACAGGGGATCTCTGGGGCCAACGTCCTGACTTTC.

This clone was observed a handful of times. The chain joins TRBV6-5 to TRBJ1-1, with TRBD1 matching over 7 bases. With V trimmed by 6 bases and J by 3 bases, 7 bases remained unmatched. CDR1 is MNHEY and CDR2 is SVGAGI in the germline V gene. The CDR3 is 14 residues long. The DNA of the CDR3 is TGTGCCAGCAGGAGACAGGGAGGTTACACTGAAGCTTTCTTT. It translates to CASRRQGGYTEAFF.

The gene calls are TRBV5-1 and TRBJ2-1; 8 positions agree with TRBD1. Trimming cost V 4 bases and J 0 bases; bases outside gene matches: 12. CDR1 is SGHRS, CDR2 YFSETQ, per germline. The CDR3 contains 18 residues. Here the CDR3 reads CASSPLTGGISSYNEQFF. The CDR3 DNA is TGCGCCAGCAGCCCCCTTACAGGGGGTATAAGCTCCTACAATGAGCAGTTCTTC.

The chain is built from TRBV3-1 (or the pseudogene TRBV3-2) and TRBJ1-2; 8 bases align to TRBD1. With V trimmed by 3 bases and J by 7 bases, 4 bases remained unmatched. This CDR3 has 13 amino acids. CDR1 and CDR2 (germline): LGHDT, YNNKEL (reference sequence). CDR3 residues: CASSHGQGGGYTF. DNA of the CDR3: TGTGCCAGCAGCCACGGACAGGGTGGTGGCTACACCTTC.

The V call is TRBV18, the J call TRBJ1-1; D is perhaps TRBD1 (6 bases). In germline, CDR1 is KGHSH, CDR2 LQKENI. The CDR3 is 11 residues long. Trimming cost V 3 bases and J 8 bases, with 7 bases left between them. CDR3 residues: CASSPDREAFF. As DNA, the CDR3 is TGTGCCAGCTCACCGGACAGAGAAGCTTTCTTT.

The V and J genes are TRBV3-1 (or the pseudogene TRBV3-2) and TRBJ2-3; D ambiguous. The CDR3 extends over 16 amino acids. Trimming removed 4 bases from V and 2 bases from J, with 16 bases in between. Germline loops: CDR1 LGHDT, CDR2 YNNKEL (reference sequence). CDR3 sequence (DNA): TGTGCCAGCAGCCCTCGACATCTCTCGGACACAGATACGCAGTATTTT. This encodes CASSPRHLSDTDTQYF.

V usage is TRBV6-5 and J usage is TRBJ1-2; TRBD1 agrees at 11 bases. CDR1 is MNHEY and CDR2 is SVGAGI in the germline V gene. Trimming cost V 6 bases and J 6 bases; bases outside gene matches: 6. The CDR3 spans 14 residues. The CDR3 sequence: CASSKRTGGDGYTF. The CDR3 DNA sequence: TGTGCCAGCAGCAAACGGACAGGGGGCGATGGCTACACCTTC.